The T cell receptor (beta chain) under discussion was sequenced for a study of blood T cell repertoires in COVID-19. Original methodology: Amplified reference gene primers provided the basis for estimating nucleated cell counts. Profiling relied on immunoSEQ multiplex PCR, and the TCRdb table lists in-frame clones only, not all of them. Clonal size and the V and J genes are those of that table, whereas D and trimming came from the DNA. This table has about 68,000 clones, 75% to 85% appearing once. Germline loops: CDR1 MNHEY, CDR2 SMNVEV (reference sequence). Trimming took off 6 bases at V and 5 bases at J, with 15 bases between the two ends. The CDR3 is made up of 14 amino acids.

Sequenced material: peripheral blood. The genes are TRBV27 and TRBJ2-3, with D perhaps TRBD2 (7 bases). This receptor was obtained from a middle-aged man with acute or convalescent COVID-19. CDR3 bases: TGTGCCAGCAGGAGGGGGGGGGAGAAAGATACGCAGTATTTT. Translated, it gives CASRRGGEKDTQYF.